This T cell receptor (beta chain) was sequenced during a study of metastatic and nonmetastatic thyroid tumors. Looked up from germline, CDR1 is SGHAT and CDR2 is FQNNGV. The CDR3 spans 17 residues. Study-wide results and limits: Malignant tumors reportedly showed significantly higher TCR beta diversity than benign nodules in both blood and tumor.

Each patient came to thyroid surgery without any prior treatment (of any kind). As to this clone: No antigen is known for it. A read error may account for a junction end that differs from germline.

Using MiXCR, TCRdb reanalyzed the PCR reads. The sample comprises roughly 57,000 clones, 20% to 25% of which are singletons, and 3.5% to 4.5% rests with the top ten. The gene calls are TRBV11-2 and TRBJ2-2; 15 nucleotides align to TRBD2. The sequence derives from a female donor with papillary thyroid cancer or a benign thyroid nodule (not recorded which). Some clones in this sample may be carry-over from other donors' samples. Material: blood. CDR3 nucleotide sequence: TGTGCCAGCAGCCAGGGACTAGCGGGGGGAGGTACCGCGGAGCTGTTTTTT. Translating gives CASSQGLAGGGTAELFF.